This TCR beta chain is from a study of regulatory T cells in long-lasting Graves disease. Time point meaning: newly diagnosed GD, antithyroid drugs for less than 3 months. Extracted PBMC RNA gave rise to the TCR library. This clonotype occurred many times. CDR3 regions were amplified by Arm-PCR using iRepertoire HTBI primers to build TCR beta libraries. TCRdb reanalysed the multiplex PCR reads using MiXCR and keeps one entry per CDR3 protein. The table records some 560,000 distinct CDR3 sequences, 15% to 20% of them present only once. This CDR3 has 15 amino acids. CDR1 and CDR2 from the germline V gene are SGHTA and FQGTGA. The V and J ends lost 5 bases and 5 bases, in that order; junction bases with no gene match: 6. The same specimen was also included in a second study, on T cells in Graves' hyperthyroidism and ophthalmopathy. That publication notes: Each diagnosis was grounded in clinical symptoms, serum thyroxine and TRAb, thyroid ultrasound, and orbital computed tomography. Initially, a first-round RT-PCR of the TCR CDR3 employed the HTBI primer set.

This TCR derives from a woman aged 40-60 years with Graves disease. The sample here was peripheral blood mononuclear cells (PBMCs), taken at new diagnosis, from a patient treated with antithyroid drugs. The rearrangement uses TRBV7-3 and TRBJ2-1; TRBD2 agrees at 10 bases. The CDR3, as DNA: TGTGCCAGCAGCACCAGCGGGGGGGGCAACAATGAGCAGTTCTTC. The encoded protein is CASSTSGGGNNEQFF.